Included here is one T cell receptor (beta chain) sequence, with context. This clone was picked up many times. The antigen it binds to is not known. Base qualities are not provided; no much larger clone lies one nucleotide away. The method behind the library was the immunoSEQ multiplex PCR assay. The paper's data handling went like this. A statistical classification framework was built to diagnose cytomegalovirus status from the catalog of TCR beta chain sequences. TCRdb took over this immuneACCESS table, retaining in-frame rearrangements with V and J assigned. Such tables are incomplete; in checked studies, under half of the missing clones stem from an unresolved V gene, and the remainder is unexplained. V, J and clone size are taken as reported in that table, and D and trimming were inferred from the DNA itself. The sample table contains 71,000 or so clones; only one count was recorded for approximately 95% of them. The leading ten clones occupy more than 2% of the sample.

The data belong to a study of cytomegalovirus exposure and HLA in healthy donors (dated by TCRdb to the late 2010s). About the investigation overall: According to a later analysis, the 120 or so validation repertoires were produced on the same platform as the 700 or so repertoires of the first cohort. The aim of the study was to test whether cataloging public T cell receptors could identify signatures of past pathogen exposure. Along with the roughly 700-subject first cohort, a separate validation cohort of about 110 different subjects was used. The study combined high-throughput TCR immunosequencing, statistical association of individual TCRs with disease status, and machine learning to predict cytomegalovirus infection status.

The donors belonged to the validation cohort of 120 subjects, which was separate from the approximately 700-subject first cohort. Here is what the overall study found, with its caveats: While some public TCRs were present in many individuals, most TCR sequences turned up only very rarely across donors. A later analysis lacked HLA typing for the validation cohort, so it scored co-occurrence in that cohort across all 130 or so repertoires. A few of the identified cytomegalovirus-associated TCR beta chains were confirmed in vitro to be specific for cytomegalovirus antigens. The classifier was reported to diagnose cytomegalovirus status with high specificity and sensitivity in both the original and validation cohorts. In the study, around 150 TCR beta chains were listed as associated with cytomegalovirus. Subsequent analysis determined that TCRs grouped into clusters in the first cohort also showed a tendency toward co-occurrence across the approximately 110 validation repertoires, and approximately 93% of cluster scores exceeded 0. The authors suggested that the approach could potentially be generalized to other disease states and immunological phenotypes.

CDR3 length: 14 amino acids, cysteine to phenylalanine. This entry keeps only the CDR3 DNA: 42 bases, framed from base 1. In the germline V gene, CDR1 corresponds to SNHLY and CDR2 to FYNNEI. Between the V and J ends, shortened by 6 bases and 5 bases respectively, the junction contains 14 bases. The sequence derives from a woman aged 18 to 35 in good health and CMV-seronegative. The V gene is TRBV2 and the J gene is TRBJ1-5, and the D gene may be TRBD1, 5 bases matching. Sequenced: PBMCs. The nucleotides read TGTGCCAGCAGCTTCCAGGGCAACTATCAGCCCCAGCATTTT. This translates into CASSFQGNYQPQHF. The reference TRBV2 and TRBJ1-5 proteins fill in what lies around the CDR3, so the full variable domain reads EPEVTQTPSHQVTQMGQEVILRCVPISNHLYFYWYRQILGQKVEFLVSFYNNEISEKSEIFDDQFSVERPDGSNFTLKIRSTKLEDSAMYFCASSFQGNYQPQHFGDGTRLSIL.